Included here is one TCR beta chain sequence, with context. The CDR3 end shows no conserved phenylalanine or tryptophan, and so a read error is likely. The CDR3 is 16 residues long. The germline V and J ends were trimmed by 1 base and 5 bases, with 17 bases remaining between them. Germline CDR1 SGHTA, CDR2 FQGNSA. The sample originates from a study of cytomegalovirus exposure and HLA in healthy donors. With 60 Vbeta and 13 Jbeta primers, the PCR was carried out. Repertoires were generated with immunoSEQ multiplex PCR, while TCRdb's copy carries only in-frame clones and drops some. This sample has over 150,000 clones, with roughly 77% found just once.

This chain uses TRBV7-2 with TRBJ1-2, with D hard to call. This receptor was taken from a woman aged 50 to 60 in good health and CMV-seropositive. The source material was PBMCs. The CDR3 here is CASSLDLTTGRYGYTL. For the CDR3, the DNA is TGTGCCAGCAGCTTAGATTTGACAACCGGGAGGTATGGCTACACCCTC.